The 27 T cell receptor beta chains below were found in one sample sequenced in a study of CD8+CD57+ T cells in acquired aplastic anemia. The sequenced patients had an expansion of CD8+CD57+ cells seen by flow cytometry. The template used for profiling TCR beta VDJ and CDR3 was genomic DNA. Each CDR3 protein gets one entry after TCRdb re-called the reads with MiXCR. The sample contains a few hundred thousand distinct CDR3 sequences, roughly 82% of which appear only once. Specimen: sorted CD4+, CD8+, or CD8+CD57+ T cells (not recorded which) from PBMCs. The receptor set was obtained from a human donor with aplastic anemia.

V is TRBV2 and J is TRBJ2-1, with 9 bases lining up with TRBD2. V was pared by 2 bases and J by 11 bases, with 4 bases of the junction left unmatched. From germline, CDR1 is SNHLY and CDR2 FYNNEI. The CDR3 contains 13 residues. The CDR3 is CASSERTSAQQFF. The CDR3 DNA is TGTGCCAGCAGTGAACGGACTAGCGCTCAGCAGTTCTTC.

This chain uses TRBV10-3 with TRBJ2-3, with D unclear. The V and J ends lost 10 bases and 6 bases respectively, with 20 bases between them. Germline V gene sequence: CDR1 ENHRY, CDR2 SYGVKD. This CDR3 is 14 amino acids long. In DNA form, the CDR3 reads TGTGCCAGCAGCGACCCGGAAGGTCCCGATACGCAGTATTTT. Translated, it gives CASSDPEGPDTQYF.

This clonotype appeared a single time. In this CDR3 the conserved last residue, phenylalanine or tryptophan, is missing, so a read error is likely. The DNA is left out, because the CDR3 cannot be placed on it with certainty; the CDR3 is given as TCRdb lists it. The V call is TRBV2, the J call TRBJ1-1; the table's D call TRBD1 went unverified against the DNA. Germline CDR1 is SNHLY and CDR2 is FYNNEI. The CDR3 is 14 amino acids long, termini counted. CDR3 sequence: CASSEEGVGTEVFG.

The CDR3 DNA reads as TGTGCCAGCAGCCCCGCCAGGGGGACAAGGGAGACCCAGTACTTC. It yields the protein CASSPARGTRETQYF. V gene TRBV7-3 combines with J gene TRBJ2-5; 7 bases are a match to TRBD1. The CDR3 is made up of 15 amino acids. Looked up from germline, CDR1 is SGHTA and CDR2 is FQGTGA. The V gene end was trimmed by 5 bases and the J gene end by 5 bases; junction bases not matched to a gene: 11. Using reference TRBV7-3 and TRBJ2-5 for the parts outside the CDR3, the full variable domain is GAGVSQTPSNKVTEKGKYVELRCDPISGHTALYWYRQSLGQGPEFLIYFQGTGAADDSGLPNDRFFAVRPEGSVSTLKIQRTERGDSAVYLCASSPARGTRETQYFGPGTRLLVL.

The J gene is TRBJ2-3, the V gene TRBV5-4; no reliable D call. The CDR3 is made up of 15 amino acids. CDR1 and CDR2 (germline): SGHNT, YYREEE (reference sequence). V lost 2 bases to trimming and J lost 0 bases, with 10 bases between them. CDR3 DNA sequence: TGTGCCAGCAGCTTAGATCGAAAGAGCACAGATACGCAGTATTTT. It yields the protein CASSLDRKSTDTQYF.

V is TRBV7-8 and J is TRBJ1-3; D ambiguous. This CDR3 is 16 amino acids long. From germline, CDR1 is SGHVS and CDR2 FQNEAQ. V was cut by 1 base and J by 1 base, with 11 bases left in between. The CDR3 loop is CASSLGREFSGNTIYF. The CDR3 DNA reads TGTGCCAGCAGCTTAGGAAGGGAATTTTCTGGAAACACCATATATTTT. The entire variable domain, with the rest obtained from reference TRBV7-8 and TRBJ1-3, is as follows: GAGVSQSPRYKVAKRGQDVALRCDPISGHVSLFWYQQALGQGPEFLTYFQNEAQLDKSGLPSDRFFAERPEGSVSTLKIQRTQQEDSAVYLCASSLGREFSGNTIYFGEGSWLTVV.

This chain uses TRBV7-2 with TRBJ2-3, with D possibly matching TRBD2 (5 bases). V lost 3 bases to trimming and J lost 0 bases, with 7 bases between them. The CDR3 runs 14 residues. Per germline, CDR1 SGHTA and CDR2 FQGNSA. The CDR3 protein is CASSLRTSTDTQYF. The CDR3 region has the DNA TGTGCCAGCAGCTTGCGGACTAGCACAGATACGCAGTATTTT.

Regarding this clonotype: The conserved phenylalanine or tryptophan normally closing the CDR3 is absent here, so this likely arose from a read error. The V and J genes are TRBV2 and TRBJ2-3; tentatively, D is TRBD1 or TRBD2 (6 bases each). This CDR3 is 13 amino acids long. Trimming pared 8 bases from V and 7 bases from J, leaving 16 bases between. Looked up from germline, CDR1 is SNHLY and CDR2 is FYNNEI. This CDR3 reads CASGHGGGNTQYL. CDR3 coding DNA: TGTGCCAGCGGGCACGGGGGCGGAAATACGCAGTATTTG.

In regard to this clonotype: One end of the junction does not line up with germline, which may come from a read error. The chain has TRBV24-1 and TRBJ2-3; 9 bases are a match to TRBD2. The better agreement between TRBJ2-2 and the DNA end casts doubt on the J call. The CDR3 has 15 residues. Germline CDR1 is KGHDR and CDR2 is SFDVKD. CDR3 DNA: TGTGCCACCAGTGTTGTAGCGGGAGACACCGGGGCGCTGTTTTTT. Encoded protein: CATSVVAGDTGALFF.

About this clonotype: The junction shows a germline mismatch at one end, possibly a read error. The genes are TRBV9 and TRBJ2-3; D is possibly TRBD1 or TRBD2 (5 bases each). The germline V gene has CDR1 SGDLS and CDR2 YYNGEE. CDR3 size: 14 residues. The CDR3 DNA follows: TGTGCCAGCAGCGTCGAAGCCAATCCCTCAGGGCGGGATTTT. Protein product: CASSVEANPSGRDF.

J is TRBJ2-5 and V is TRBV11-2, with 8 bases that match TRBD2. The CDR3 extends over 14 amino acids. CDR1 and CDR2 from the germline V gene are SGHAT and FQNNGV. The junction had 6 bases not matched to a gene; V was cut back by 5 bases and J by 4 bases. CDR3 protein: CASSPGGARETQYF. The CDR3 DNA is TGTGCCAGCAGCCCGGGGGGGGCACGAGAGACCCAGTACTTC.

In the case of this clonotype: No conserved phenylalanine or tryptophan is present at the end of the CDR3, so a read error is the likely explanation. This chain links TRBV9 with TRBJ2-4; D possibly corresponds to TRBD2 (5 bases). CDR3 length: 12 amino acids. Looked up from germline, CDR1 is SGDLS and CDR2 is YYNGEE. CDR3 nucleotide sequence: TGTGCCAGCGGCGTAGCGACGACCATTCAGTACCTC. Its protein is CASGVATTIQYL.

Concerning this clonotype itself: The junction and the germline gene differ at one end; a read error may be behind it. V gene TRBV7-3 combines with J gene TRBJ2-3; D is perhaps TRBD1 or TRBD2 (6 bases each). Germline-derived CDR1 and CDR2 are SGHTA and FQGTGA. This CDR3 region has 14 residues. The CDR3 spells CASSVEGGSYEQYF. The CDR3, as DNA: TGTGCCAGCAGCGTAGAGGGGGGCTCCTACGAGCAGTACTTT.

A remark on this clonotype: Its ends do not fully match the called genes, so a read error is possible. V usage is TRBV7-9 and J usage is TRBJ2-5, with a tentative D call TRBD2 (6 bases). This CDR3 region has 14 residues. CDR1 SEHNR and CDR2 FQNEAQ come from the germline V gene (reference sequence). This CDR3 is CATSIGSSRGSDEF. CDR3 DNA: TGTGCCACCAGCATTGGCTCCAGCCGGGGGAGCGATGAGTTC.

Comment on this clonotype: At one end, the junction sequence differs from germline, possibly due to a read error. The V gene is TRBV20-1, the J gene TRBJ2-1; TRBD2 agrees at 8 bases. Germline values: CDR1 DFQATT, CDR2 SNEGSKA (reference sequence). The CDR3 covers 15 residues. The CDR3 protein is CSARDRAGEYNEQFF. The CDR3 bases are TGCAGTGCCAGAGATCGAGCGGGAGAGTACAATGAGCAGTTCTTC.

About this clonotype itself: An end of the junction differs from the germline gene, which may be a read error. This rearrangement joins TRBV9 to TRBJ2-3, with D possibly being TRBD1 or TRBD2 (6 bases each). Germline CDR1 SGDLS, CDR2 YYNGEE. This CDR3 has 14 amino acids. Here the CDR3 DNA reads TGTGCCAGCAGTGTAGAAGGGGGGAACGCTAGGGAGTATTTT. It encodes CASSVEGGNAREYF.

Of note for this clonotype: One end of the junction is discordant with germline, which a read error may explain. The rearrangement joins TRBV7-8 to TRBJ1-5; TRBD1 aligns across 8 bases. There are 15 residues in the CDR3. CDR1 is SGHVS, CDR2 FQNEAQ, per germline. DNA of the CDR3: TGTGCCAGCAGCATAGTGGGACAGGCCAATCCGCCCCAGCATTTT. The encoded protein is CASSIVGQANPPQHF.

The chain employs TRBV7-2 and TRBJ2-7; D might be TRBD2 (6 bases). This CDR3 has 16 residues. V dropped 5 bases and J dropped 6 bases, with 23 bases sitting between them. CDR1 is SGHTA, CDR2 FQGNSA, per germline. The CDR3 DNA reads TGTGCCAGCAGCCCCGGGGGACCGGCGTACGTACGCGAGCAGTACGTC. Protein product: CASSPGGPAYVREQYV.

The chain employs TRBV7-9 and TRBJ1-2; D gene uncertain. Gene TRBJ2-5 matches the end of the DNA better, so the J call may be wrong. The CDR3 spans 13 residues. Germline assignment: CDR1 SEHNR and CDR2 FQNEAQ (reference sequence). CDR3 coding DNA: TGTGCCAGCAGCCAAGGACGAGCAAACGACCAGTACTTC. Its protein is CASSQGRANDQYF.

This clonotype was recorded only once. CDR3 coding DNA: TGTGCCACCAGTGATTCCGGGGCTAGTTCAGATACGCAGTATTTT. Its translation is CATSDSGASSDTQYF. The V and J genes are TRBV24-1 and TRBJ2-3; D could derive from TRBD1 or TRBD2 (5 bases each). V lost 2 bases to trimming and J lost 4 bases, with 12 bases between them. CDR1 is KGHDR, CDR2 SFDVKD, per germline. This CDR3 is 15 amino acids long.

In its sample, this clonotype was seen a few times. The V and J genes are TRBV15 and TRBJ2-3; 7 bases match TRBD2. Germline V gives CDR1 LNHNV, CDR2 YYDKDF (reference sequence). The CDR3 has 15 amino acids. V lost 0 bases to trimming and J lost 4 bases; unmatched junction nucleotides: 4. The CDR3 here is CATSREGGGADTQYF. In DNA form, the CDR3 reads TGTGCCACCAGCAGAGAAGGCGGGGGAGCAGATACGCAGTATTTT.

To note about this clonotype: Given the absence of the conserved phenylalanine or tryptophan at the CDR3 end, a read error is likely. The DNA is left out, because the CDR3 cannot be placed on it with certainty; the CDR3 is given as TCRdb lists it. V is TRBV2 and J is TRBJ2-1; the listed D gene, TRBD1, was not tested against the DNA. Germline V gene lookup returns CDR1 SNHLY and CDR2 FYNNEI. 16 amino acids form the CDR3, both terminal residues included. CDR3: CASSYVQGNYEQYFLP.

As for this clonotype: Germline is not matched at one junction end, which may reflect a read error. This chain uses TRBV25-1 with TRBJ1-6; the match to TRBD1 covers 8 bases. This CDR3 is built from 15 residues. Germline CDR1 is MGHDK and CDR2 is SYGVNS. CDR3 region: CAGRHEDRGNSPLHF. CDR3 DNA: TGTGCCGGCAGGCATGAAGACAGGGGTAATTCACCCCTCCACTTT.

With regard to this clonotype: Because the CDR3 is missing its conserved closing phenylalanine or tryptophan, this is likely a read error. The limits of the CDR3 on the DNA are not certain, so only TCRdb's listed CDR3 is given. The chain combines TRBV2 with TRBJ2-5. The CDR3 has 14 residues if both end residues are counted. Germline values: CDR1 SNHLY, CDR2 FYNNEI. The CDR3: CASSVASDAQYFDL.

This sequence joins TRBV12-3 or TRBV12-4 and TRBJ1-1; no reliable D call. The CDR3 is 12 amino acids. The V end lost 2 bases, the J end lost 9 bases, and 10 bases lay between the germline ends. The CDR3 bases are TGTGCCAGCAGTTTACGGAACAGTCAAGCTTTCTTT. Its translation: CASSLRNSQAFF.

The chain combines TRBV7-3 with TRBJ2-3, with 7 bases that match TRBD1. This CDR3 is 13 amino acids long. V shed 8 bases and J 13 bases; nucleotides not matched to a gene: 15. Germline V lookup: CDR1 SGHTA, CDR2 FQGTGA. The CDR3 nucleotides read TGTGCCAGCTCAAGACAGGGCAAAGCCGTTGAGTATTTT. This translates into CASSRQGKAVEYF.

This chain joins TRBV5-6 and TRBJ2-3, with no clear D. The CDR3 length is 14 residues. The V and J ends lost 3 bases and 4 bases respectively, with 12 bases between them. From germline, CDR1 is SGHDT and CDR2 YYEEEE. As DNA, the CDR3 is TGTGCCAGCAGCTCTGCCCCACACGCAGATACGCAGTATTTT. Encoded protein: CASSSAPHADTQYF.